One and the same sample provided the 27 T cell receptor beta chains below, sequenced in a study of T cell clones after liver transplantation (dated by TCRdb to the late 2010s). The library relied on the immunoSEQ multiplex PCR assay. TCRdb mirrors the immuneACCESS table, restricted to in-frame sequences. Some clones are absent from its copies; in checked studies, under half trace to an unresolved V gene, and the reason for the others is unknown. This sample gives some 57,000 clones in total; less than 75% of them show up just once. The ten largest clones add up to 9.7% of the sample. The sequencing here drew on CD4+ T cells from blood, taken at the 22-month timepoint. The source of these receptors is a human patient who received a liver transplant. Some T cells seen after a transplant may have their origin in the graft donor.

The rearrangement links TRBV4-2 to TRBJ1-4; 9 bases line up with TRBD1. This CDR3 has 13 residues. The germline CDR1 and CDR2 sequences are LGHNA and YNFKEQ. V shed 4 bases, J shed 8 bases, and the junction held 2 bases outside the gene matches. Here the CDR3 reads CASSPGQGEKLFF. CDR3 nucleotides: TGTGCCAGCAGCCCGGGACAGGGAGAAAAACTGTTTTTT.

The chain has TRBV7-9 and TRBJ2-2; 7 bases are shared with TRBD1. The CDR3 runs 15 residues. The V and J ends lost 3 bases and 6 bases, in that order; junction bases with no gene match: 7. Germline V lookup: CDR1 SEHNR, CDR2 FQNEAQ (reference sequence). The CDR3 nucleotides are TGTGCCAGCAGCTTTGACAGGGAGCTAGCCGGGGAGCTGTTTTTT. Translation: CASSFDRELAGELFF.

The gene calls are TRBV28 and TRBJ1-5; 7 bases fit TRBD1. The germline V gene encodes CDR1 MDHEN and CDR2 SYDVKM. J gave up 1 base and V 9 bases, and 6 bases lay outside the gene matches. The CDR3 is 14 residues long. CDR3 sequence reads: CASYRGGSNQPQHF. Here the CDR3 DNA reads TGTGCCAGTTACAGGGGAGGAAGCAATCAGCCCCAGCATTTT.

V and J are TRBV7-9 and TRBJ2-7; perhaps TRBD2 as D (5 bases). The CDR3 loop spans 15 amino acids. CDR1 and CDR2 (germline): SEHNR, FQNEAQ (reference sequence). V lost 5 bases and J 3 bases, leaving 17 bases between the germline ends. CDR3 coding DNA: TGTGCCAGCAGCCCCCTAGCCGGAGGCGGCTACGAGCAGTACTTC. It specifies CASSPLAGGGYEQYF.

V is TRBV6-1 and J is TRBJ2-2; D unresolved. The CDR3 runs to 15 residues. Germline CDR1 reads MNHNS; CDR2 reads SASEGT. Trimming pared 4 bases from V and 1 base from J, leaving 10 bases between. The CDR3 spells CASSVGSLNTGELFF. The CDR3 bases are TGTGCCAGCAGTGTTGGAAGTTTGAACACCGGGGAGCTGTTTTTT.

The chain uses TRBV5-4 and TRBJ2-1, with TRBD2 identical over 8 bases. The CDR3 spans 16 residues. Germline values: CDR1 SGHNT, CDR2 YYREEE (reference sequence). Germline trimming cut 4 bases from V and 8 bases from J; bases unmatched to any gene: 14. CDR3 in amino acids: CASSPGGVRGGDEQFF. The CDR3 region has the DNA TGTGCCAGCAGCCCCGGGGGGGTACGGGGAGGGGATGAGCAGTTCTTC.

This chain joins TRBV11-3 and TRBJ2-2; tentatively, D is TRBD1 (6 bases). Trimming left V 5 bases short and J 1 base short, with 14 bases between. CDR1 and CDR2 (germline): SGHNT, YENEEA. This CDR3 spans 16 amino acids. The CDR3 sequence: CASSNHGTQNTGELFF. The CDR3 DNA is TGTGCCAGCAGCAACCACGGGACACAGAACACCGGGGAGCTGTTTTTT.

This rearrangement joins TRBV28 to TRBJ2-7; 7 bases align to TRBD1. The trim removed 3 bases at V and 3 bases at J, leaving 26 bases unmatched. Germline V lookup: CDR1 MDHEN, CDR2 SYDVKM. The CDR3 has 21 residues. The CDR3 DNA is TGTGCCAGCAGTTTCGGACCGAGCCGAATTACTGGGACAGTTAAAAGCTACGAGCAGTACTTC. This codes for CASSFGPSRITGTVKSYEQYF.

The CDR3 sequence: CASSQIPGRTRTDTQYF. The CDR3 region has the DNA TGTGCCAGCAGCCAGATCCCAGGGAGAACCCGCACAGATACGCAGTATTTT. The J gene is TRBJ2-3, the V gene TRBV5-6; D could derive from TRBD1 or TRBD2 (5 bases each). The V end lost 4 bases, the J end lost 1 base, and 19 bases lay between the germline ends. Per the germline V gene, CDR1 is SGHDT and CDR2 is YYEEEE. The CDR3 totals 17 residues.

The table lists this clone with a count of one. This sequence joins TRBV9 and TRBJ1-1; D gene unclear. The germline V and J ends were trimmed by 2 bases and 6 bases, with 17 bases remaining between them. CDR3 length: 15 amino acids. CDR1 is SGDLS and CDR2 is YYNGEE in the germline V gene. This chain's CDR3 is CASSVDLSRSSEAFF. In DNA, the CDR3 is TGTGCCAGCAGCGTCGACCTTAGTAGGAGTTCTGAAGCTTTCTTT. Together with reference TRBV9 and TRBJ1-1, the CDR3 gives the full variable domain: DSGVTQTPKHLITATGQRVTLRCSPRSGDLSVYWYQQSLDQGLQFLIQYYNGEERAKGNILERFSAQQFPDLHSELNLSSLELGDSALYFCASSVDLSRSSEAFFGQGTRLTVV.

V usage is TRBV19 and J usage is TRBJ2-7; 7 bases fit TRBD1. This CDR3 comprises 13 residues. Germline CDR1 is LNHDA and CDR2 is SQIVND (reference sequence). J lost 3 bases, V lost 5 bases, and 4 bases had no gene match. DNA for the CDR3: TGTGCCAGTAGTGTTCGACAGGGCTACGAGCAGTACTTC. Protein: CASSVRQGYEQYF.

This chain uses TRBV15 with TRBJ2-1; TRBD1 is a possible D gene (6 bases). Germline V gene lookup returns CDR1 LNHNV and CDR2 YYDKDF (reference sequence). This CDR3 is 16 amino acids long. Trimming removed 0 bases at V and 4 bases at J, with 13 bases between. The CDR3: CATSREFRGLYNEQFF. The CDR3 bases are TGTGCCACCAGCAGAGAGTTCAGGGGTCTGTACAATGAGCAGTTCTTC.

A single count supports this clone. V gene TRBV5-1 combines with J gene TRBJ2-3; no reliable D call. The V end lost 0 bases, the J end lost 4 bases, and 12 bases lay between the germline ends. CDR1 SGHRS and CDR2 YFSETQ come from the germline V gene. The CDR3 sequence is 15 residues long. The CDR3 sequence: CASSLAGGSPDTQYF. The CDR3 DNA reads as TGCGCCAGCAGCTTGGCGGGTGGTAGCCCAGATACGCAGTATTTT.

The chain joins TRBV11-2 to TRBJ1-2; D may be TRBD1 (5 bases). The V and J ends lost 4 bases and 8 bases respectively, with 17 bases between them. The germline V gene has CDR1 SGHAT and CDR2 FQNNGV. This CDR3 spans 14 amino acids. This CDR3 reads CASSSSYGGEGYTF. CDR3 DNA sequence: TGTGCCAGCAGCTCATCCTACGGGGGAGAAGGCTACACCTTC.

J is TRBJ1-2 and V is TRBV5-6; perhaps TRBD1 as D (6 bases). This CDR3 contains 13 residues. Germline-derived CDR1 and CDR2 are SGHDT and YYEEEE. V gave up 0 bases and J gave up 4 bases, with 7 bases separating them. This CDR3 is CASSLARGYGYTF. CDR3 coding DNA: TGTGCCAGCAGCTTGGCCAGGGGCTATGGCTACACCTTC.

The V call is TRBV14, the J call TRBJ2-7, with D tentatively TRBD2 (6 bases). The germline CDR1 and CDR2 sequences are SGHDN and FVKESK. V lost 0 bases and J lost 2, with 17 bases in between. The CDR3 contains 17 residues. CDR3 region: CASSQDRSSRGTYEQYF. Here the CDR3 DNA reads TGTGCCAGCAGCCAAGATAGGTCCTCGCGGGGTACCTACGAGCAGTACTTC. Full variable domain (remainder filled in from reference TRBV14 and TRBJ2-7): EAGVTQFPSHSVIEKGQTVTLRCDPISGHDNLYWYRRVMGKEIKFLLHFVKESKQDESGMPNNRFLAERTGGTYSTLKVQPAELEDSGVYFCASSQDRSSRGTYEQYFGPGTRLTVT.

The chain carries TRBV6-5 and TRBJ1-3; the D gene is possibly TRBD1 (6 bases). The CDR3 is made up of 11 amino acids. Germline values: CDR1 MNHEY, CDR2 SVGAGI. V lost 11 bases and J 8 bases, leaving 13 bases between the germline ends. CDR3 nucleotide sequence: TGTGCCTGTTGGGGGGCTGACACCATATATTTT. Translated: CACWGADTIYF.

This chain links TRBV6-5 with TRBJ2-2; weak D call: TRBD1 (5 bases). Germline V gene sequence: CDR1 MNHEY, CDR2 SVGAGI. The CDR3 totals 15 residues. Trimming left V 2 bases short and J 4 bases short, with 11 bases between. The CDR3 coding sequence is TGTGCCAGCAGTTACAAGGACACCTCCACCGGGGAGCTGTTTTTT. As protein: CASSYKDTSTGELFF.

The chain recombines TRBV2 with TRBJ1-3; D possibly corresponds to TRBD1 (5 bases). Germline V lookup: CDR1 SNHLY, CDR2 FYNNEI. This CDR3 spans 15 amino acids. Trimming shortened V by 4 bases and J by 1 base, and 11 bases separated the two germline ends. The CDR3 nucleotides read TGTGCCAGCAGTGCGCGGGGGTTTTCTGGAAACACCATATATTTT. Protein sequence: CASSARGFSGNTIYF.

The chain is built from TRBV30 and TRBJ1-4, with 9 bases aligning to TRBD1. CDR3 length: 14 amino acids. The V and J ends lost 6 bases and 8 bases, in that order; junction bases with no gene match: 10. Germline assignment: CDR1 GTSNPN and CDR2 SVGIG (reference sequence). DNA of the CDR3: TGTGCCTGTGACCCGGGACAGGGTGGAGAAAAACTGTTTTTT. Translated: CACDPGQGGEKLFF.

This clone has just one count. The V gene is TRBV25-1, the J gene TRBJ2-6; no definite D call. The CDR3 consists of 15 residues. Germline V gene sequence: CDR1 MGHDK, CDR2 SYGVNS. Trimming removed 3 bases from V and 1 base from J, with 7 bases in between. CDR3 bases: TGTGCCAGCAGTGACTCAGGTTCTGGGGCCAACGTCCTGACTTTC. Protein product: CASSDSGSGANVLTF.

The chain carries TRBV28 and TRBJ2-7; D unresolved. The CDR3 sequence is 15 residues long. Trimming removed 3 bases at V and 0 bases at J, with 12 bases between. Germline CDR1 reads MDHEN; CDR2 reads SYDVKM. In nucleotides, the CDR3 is TGTGCCAGCAGTTTTTCGTATGGTAGCTCCTACGAGCAGTACTTC. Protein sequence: CASSFSYGSSYEQYF.

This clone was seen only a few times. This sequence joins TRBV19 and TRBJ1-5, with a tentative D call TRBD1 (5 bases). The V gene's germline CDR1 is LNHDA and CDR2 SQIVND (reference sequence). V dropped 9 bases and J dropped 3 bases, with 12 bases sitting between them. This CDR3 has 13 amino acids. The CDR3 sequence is CASATGLNQPQHF. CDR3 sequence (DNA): TGTGCCAGCGCGACGGGACTCAATCAGCCCCAGCATTTT.

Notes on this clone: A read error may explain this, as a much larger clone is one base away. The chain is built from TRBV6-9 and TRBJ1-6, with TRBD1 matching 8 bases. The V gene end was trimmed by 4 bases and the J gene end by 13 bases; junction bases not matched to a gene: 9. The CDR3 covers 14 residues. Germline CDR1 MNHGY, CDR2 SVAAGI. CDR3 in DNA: TGTGCCAGCAGTTGGGGACAGGAGGGTTCGCCCCTCCACTTT. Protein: CASSWGQEGSPLHF.

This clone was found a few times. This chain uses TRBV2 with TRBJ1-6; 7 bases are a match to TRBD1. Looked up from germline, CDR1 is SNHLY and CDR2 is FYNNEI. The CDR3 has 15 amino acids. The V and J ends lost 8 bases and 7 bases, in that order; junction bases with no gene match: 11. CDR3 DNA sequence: TGTGCCAGCGGAAAATCTGACAGGGACAATTCACCCCTCCACTTT. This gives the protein CASGKSDRDNSPLHF.

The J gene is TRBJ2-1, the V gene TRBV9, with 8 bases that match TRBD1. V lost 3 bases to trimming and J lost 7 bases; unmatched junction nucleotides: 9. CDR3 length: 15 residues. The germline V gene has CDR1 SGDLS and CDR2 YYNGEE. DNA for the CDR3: TGTGCCAGCAGCGGACAGGGGAAAAACACAAATGAGCAGTTCTTC. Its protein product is CASSGQGKNTNEQFF.

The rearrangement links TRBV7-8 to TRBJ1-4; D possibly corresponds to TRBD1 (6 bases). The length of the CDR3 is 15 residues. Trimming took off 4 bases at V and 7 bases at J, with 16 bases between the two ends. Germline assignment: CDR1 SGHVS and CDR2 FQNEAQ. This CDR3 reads CASSSPQGPSEKLFF. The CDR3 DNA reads TGTGCCAGCAGCTCCCCGCAGGGGCCAAGTGAAAAACTGTTTTTT.